This T cell receptor (beta chain) was obtained from a study of CD8 T cells in Susac syndrome. Purification of the CD8+ and CD4+ T cells relied on negative isolation, and TEMRA cells underwent FACS enrichment. After extraction with the RNeasy kit, 0.5 to 1 ug of the RNA was reverse transcribed using random hexamers. TCR beta CDR3 was amplified by immunoSEQ covering 54 Vbeta and 13 Jbeta. TCRdb reprocessed the immunoSEQ multiplex PCR reads via MiXCR and lists one record per CDR3 protein. The table lists hundreds of thousands of distinct CDR3 sequences, over 90% of them singletons. This CDR3 is built from 15 residues. With V trimmed by 5 bases and J by 2 bases, 8 bases remained unmatched. CDR1 is MNHEY and CDR2 is SVGAGI in the germline V gene.

Specimen: CD4+ T cells from PBMCs. This TCR was sampled from a human donor with Susac syndrome. This chain uses TRBV6-5 with TRBJ2-7; 8 nucleotides agree with TRBD1. CDR3 nucleotide sequence: TGTGCCAGCAGTCCCCAAATGACAGGGGCCTACGAGCAGTACTTC. This translates into CASSPQMTGAYEQYF.